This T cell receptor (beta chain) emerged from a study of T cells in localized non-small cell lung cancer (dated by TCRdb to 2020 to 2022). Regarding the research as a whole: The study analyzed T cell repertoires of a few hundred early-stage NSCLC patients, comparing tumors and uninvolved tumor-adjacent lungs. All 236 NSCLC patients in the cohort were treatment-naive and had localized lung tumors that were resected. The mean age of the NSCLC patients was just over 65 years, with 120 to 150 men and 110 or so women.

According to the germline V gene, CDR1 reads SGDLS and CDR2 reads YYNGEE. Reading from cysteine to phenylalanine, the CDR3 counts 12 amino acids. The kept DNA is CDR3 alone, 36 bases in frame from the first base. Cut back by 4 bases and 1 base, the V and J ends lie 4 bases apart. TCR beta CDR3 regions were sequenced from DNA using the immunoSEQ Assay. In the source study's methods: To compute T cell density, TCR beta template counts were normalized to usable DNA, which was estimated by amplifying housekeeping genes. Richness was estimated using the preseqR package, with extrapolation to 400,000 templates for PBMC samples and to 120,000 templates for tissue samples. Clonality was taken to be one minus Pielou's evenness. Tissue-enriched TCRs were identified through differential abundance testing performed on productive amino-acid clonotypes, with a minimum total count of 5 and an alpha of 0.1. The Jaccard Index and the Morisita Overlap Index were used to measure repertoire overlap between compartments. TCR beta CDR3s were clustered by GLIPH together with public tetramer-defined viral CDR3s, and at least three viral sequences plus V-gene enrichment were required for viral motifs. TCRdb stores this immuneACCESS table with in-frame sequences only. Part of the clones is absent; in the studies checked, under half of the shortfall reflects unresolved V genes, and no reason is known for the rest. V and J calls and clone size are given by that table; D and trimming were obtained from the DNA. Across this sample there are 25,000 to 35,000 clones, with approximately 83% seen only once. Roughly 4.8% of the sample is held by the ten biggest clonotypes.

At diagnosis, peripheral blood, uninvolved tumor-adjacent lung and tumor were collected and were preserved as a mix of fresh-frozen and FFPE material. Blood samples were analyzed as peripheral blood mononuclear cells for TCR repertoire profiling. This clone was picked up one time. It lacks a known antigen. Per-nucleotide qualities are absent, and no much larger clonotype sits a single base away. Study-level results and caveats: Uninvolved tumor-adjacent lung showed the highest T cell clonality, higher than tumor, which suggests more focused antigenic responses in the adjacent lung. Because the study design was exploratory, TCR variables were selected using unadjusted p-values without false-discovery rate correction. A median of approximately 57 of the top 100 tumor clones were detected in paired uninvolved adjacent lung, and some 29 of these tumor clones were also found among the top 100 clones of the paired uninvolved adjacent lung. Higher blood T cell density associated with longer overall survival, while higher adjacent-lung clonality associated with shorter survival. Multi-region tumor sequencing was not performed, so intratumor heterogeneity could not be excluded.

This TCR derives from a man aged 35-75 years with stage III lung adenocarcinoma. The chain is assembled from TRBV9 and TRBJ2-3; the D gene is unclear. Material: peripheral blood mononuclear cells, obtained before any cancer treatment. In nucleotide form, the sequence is TGTGCCAGCAGCCCCGGCACAGATACGCAGTATTTT. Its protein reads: CASSPGTDTQYF.